Below are 23 T cell receptor beta chains sequenced from a single sample in a study of T-cell reconstitution after alpha-beta-depleted transplantation in children. Unique molecular identifiers tagged the TCRbeta library. TCRdb called the PCR reads again in MiXCR, with one record for every CDR3 protein. Among about 470,000 distinct CDR3 sequences, approximately 42% were seen once, and the ten largest hold roughly a quarter. Sequenced material: PBMCs, taken before TCRalphabeta/CD19-depleted stem cell transplant. All receptors come from a girl aged 2 to 10 with aplastic anemia, due to receive a stem cell transplant.

This clonotype was seen just once. The chain is built from TRBV5-6 and TRBJ2-7; 12 bases are shared with TRBD2. Losses at the gene ends were 7 bases for V and 4 bases for J; bases not matched to a gene: 21. This CDR3 is 19 amino acids long. CDR1 SGHDT and CDR2 YYEEEE come from the germline V gene. CDR3 amino acids: CASQAFPPLAGGPSYEQYF. Written as DNA, the CDR3 is TGTGCCAGCCAAGCTTTCCCCCCTCTAGCGGGAGGGCCCTCGTACGAGCAGTACTTC.

The rearrangement uses TRBV20-1 and TRBJ2-3; 7 bases are a match to TRBD2. Germline V gene data show CDR1 as DFQATT and CDR2 as SNEGSKA (reference sequence). CDR3 length equals 15 residues. V was pared by 0 bases and J by 5 bases, with 8 bases of the junction left unmatched. The CDR3 DNA follows: TGCAGTGCTAGAGATGTACTAGCGCTGGGAGATACGCAGTATTTT. Encoded protein: CSARDVLALGDTQYF.

This clonotype was counted a few times. The V call is TRBV4-1, the J call TRBJ2-1; D is perhaps TRBD1 or TRBD2 (5 bases each). The CDR3 sequence is 14 residues long. Germline assignment: CDR1 MGHRA and CDR2 YSYEKL. The V end was cut by 8 bases, the J end by 6 bases, with 17 bases between. CDR3 DNA: TGCGCCAGCGGTGCCCGGGACCCCACCAATGAGCAGTTCTTC. Its protein product is CASGARDPTNEQFF.

The chain carries TRBV20-1 and TRBJ1-2; possibly TRBD1 for D (5 bases). V was pared by 7 bases and J by 8 bases, with 11 bases between. The CDR3 runs to 10 residues. Germline V gives CDR1 DFQATT, CDR2 SNEGSKA (reference sequence). The CDR3 sequence: CSGGPGGYTF. CDR3 coding DNA: TGCAGTGGGGGCCCCGGGGGCTACACCTTC.

The sample holds a few counts of this clonotype. The rearrangement uses TRBV12-3 or TRBV12-4 and TRBJ1-2; perhaps TRBD1 as D (5 bases). The CDR3 runs to 11 residues. Trimming stripped 8 bases from V and 8 bases from J, with 12 bases between. The DNA of the CDR3 is TGTGCCAGCGGCCAGCGGGGCGGCTACACCTTC. This codes for CASGQRGGYTF.

V is TRBV15 and J is TRBJ2-3; tentative D call: TRBD1 (5 bases). Germline V CDR1 and CDR2: LNHNV, YYDKDF (reference sequence). Trimming stripped 2 bases from V and 4 bases from J, with 16 bases between. There are 16 residues in the CDR3. The CDR3 sequence is CATSRSARQRSDTQYF. The CDR3 region has the DNA TGTGCCACCAGCAGATCGGCAAGACAGAGATCAGATACGCAGTATTTT.

A few counts support this clonotype. V gene TRBV4-3 combines with J gene TRBJ2-1; tentative D call: TRBD2 (5 bases). This CDR3 region has 15 residues. Deletions cut 0 bases from V and 3 bases from J, with 9 bases between. Germline-derived CDR1 and CDR2 are LGHNA and YSLEER. In nucleotides, the CDR3 is TGCGCCAGCAGCCAAGATCCACTAGTCTACAATGAGCAGTTCTTC. Translation: CASSQDPLVYNEQFF.

The DNA of the CDR3 is TGCAGTGCTAGAATCGGGGGTGGAGAGACCCAGTACTTC. Its translation is CSARIGGGETQYF. The chain combines TRBV20-1 with TRBJ2-5, with TRBD2 as a possible D gene (6 bases). The germline gives CDR1 DFQATT, CDR2 SNEGSKA (reference sequence). V lost 2 bases and J 4 bases, leaving 11 bases between the germline ends. The CDR3 is made up of 13 amino acids.

This clonotype was detected a few times. The chain employs TRBV15 and TRBJ2-7; 8 nucleotides match TRBD2. There are 14 residues in the CDR3. Germline CDR1 reads LNHNV; CDR2 reads YYDKDF (reference sequence). The junction had 0 bases not matched to a gene; V was cut back by 1 base and J by 1 base. CDR3 sequence reads: CATSRVAGSYEQYF. DNA of the CDR3: TGTGCCACCAGCAGAGTAGCGGGGTCCTACGAGCAGTACTTC.

The sample holds many counts of this clonotype. CDR3 protein: CASSLGSGQGASNEKLFF. The CDR3 DNA sequence: TGCGCCAGCAGCTTGGGGTCGGGACAGGGGGCGTCTAATGAAAAACTGTTTTTT. The rearrangement uses TRBV5-1 and TRBJ1-4; 12 positions agree with TRBD1. The CDR3 length is 18 residues. V dropped 0 bases and J dropped 3; count of bases not matched to a gene: 6. Germline CDR1 is SGHRS and CDR2 is YFSETQ.

The J gene is TRBJ2-1, the V gene TRBV3-1, with 11 bases identical to TRBD2. Losses at the gene ends were 0 bases for V and 4 bases for J; bases not matched to a gene: 11. The CDR3 has 19 amino acids. Germline V lookup: CDR1 LGHDT, CDR2 YNNKEL (reference sequence). CDR3 nucleotide sequence: TGTGCCAGCAGCCAAGAGGAATTGACTAGCGGGGCTCCTTACAATGAGCAGTTCTTC. Translating gives CASSQEELTSGAPYNEQFF.

The chain recombines TRBV12-3 or TRBV12-4 with TRBJ2-7; no firm D call. This CDR3 spans 15 amino acids. The V gene lost 5 bases and the J gene lost 0 bases, with 14 bases spanning the gap. The CDR3 DNA reads TGTGCCAGCAGTAGGAGTAGTATCGGCTCCTACGAGCAGTACTTC. Amino acids: CASSRSSIGSYEQYF.

This rearrangement joins TRBV6-5 to TRBJ1-5; the D is unclear. In germline, CDR1 is MNHEY, CDR2 SVGAGI. The CDR3 extends over 15 amino acids. Trimming left V 0 bases short and J 9 bases short, with 15 bases between. CDR3 in DNA: TGTGCCAGCAGTTACTCAGGCCAGGCCGGAATGCCCCAGCATTTT. It codes for CASSYSGQAGMPQHF.

At least ten counts were recorded for this clonotype. This chain connects TRBV27 to TRBJ2-7; 9 positions match TRBD1. This CDR3 comprises 12 residues. CDR1 MNHEY and CDR2 SMNVEV come from the germline V gene (reference sequence). V was clipped by 3 bases and J by 6 bases; unmatched bases: 0. The CDR3 is CASSLTGGEQYF. The CDR3 DNA sequence: TGTGCCAGCAGTTTGACAGGGGGCGAGCAGTACTTC.

The chain has TRBV29-1 and TRBJ2-7; 12 bases map to TRBD2. The CDR3 runs to 13 residues. The germline gives CDR1 SQVTM, CDR2 ANQGSEA. The V segment lost 3 bases and the J segment 4 bases; nucleotides outside the gene matches: 1. The CDR3 protein is CSVETSGSYEQYF. Here the CDR3 DNA reads TGCAGCGTTGAGACTAGCGGGAGTTACGAGCAGTACTTC.

There are many counts of this clonotype. The chain employs TRBV15 and TRBJ2-5; weak D call: TRBD2 (5 bases). Deletions cut 2 bases from V and 5 bases from J, with 9 bases between. CDR1 is LNHNV, CDR2 YYDKDF, per germline (reference sequence). The CDR3 has 13 amino acids. In nucleotides, the CDR3 is TGTGCCACCAGCAGACCTAGCCGGGAGACCCAGTACTTC. It encodes CATSRPSRETQYF.

This clonotype was recorded many times. The CDR3 sequence is CASSLGGHGGEQFF. Here the CDR3 DNA reads TGTGCCAGCAGCTTAGGGGGCCACGGGGGTGAGCAGTTCTTC. The chain employs TRBV11-2 and TRBJ2-1; D may be TRBD2 (6 bases). CDR3 size: 14 residues. Germline CDR1 reads SGHAT; CDR2 reads FQNNGV. Trimming removed 1 base from V and 9 bases from J, with 13 bases in between.

There are many counts of this clonotype. The CDR3 protein is CASRETGSYEQYF. CDR3 DNA sequence: TGCGCCAGCAGAGAGACCGGCTCCTACGAGCAGTACTTC. The gene calls are TRBV5-1 and TRBJ2-7, with unresolved D. This CDR3 spans 13 amino acids. Trimming took 5 bases from V and 0 from J, leaving 9 bases between them. The germline V gene has CDR1 SGHRS and CDR2 YFSETQ. Together with reference TRBV5-1 and TRBJ2-7, the CDR3 gives the full variable domain: KAGVTQTPRYLIKTRGQQVTLSCSPISGHRSVSWYQQTPGQGLQFLFEYFSETQRNKGNFPGRFSGRQFSNSRSEMNVSTLELGDSALYLCASRETGSYEQYFGPGTRLTVT.

This clonotype was recorded once. The V gene is TRBV20-1, the J gene TRBJ2-3; the D is unclear. CDR3 length: 12 residues. Trimming shortened V by 5 bases and J by 6 bases, and 12 bases separated the two germline ends. Germline-derived CDR1 and CDR2 are DFQATT and SNEGSKA (reference sequence). CDR3 sequence (DNA): TGCAGTGCTCCCCTCTCGAGGGATACGCAGTATTTT. Encoded protein: CSAPLSRDTQYF.

This clonotype was seen a handful of times. V and J are TRBV4-2 and TRBJ1-2; perhaps TRBD1 as D (5 bases). V dropped 1 base and J dropped 0 bases, with 12 bases sitting between them. CDR3 size: 16 residues. Germline values: CDR1 LGHNA, CDR2 YNFKEQ. The CDR3 DNA follows: TGTGCCAGCAGCCAAGTGGACCCGGGGGCTAACTATGGCTACACCTTC. Residues: CASSQVDPGANYGYTF.

The chain recombines TRBV2 with TRBJ2-7; D may be TRBD1 (5 bases). Deletions cut 6 bases from V and 3 bases from J, with 15 bases between. This CDR3 comprises 14 residues. Per the germline V gene, CDR1 is SNHLY and CDR2 is FYNNEI. The CDR3 loop is CASRDPTVLYEQYF. The CDR3 bases are TGTGCCAGCAGAGATCCGACAGTCCTCTACGAGCAGTACTTC.

This clonotype was picked up a small number of times. Sequence at one end of the junction differs from germline and may be a read error. V and J are TRBV10-3 and TRBJ2-3; weak D call: TRBD2 (5 bases). The CDR3 covers 15 residues. Germline V gene data show CDR1 as ENHRY and CDR2 as SYGVKD. The CDR3 region is CAITSEGLLTYTQYF. DNA for the CDR3: TGTGCCATCACCTCAGAGGGCCTTCTCACATATACGCAGTATTTT.

This chain links TRBV3-1 with TRBJ1-5; D not certain. V was cut by 1 base and J by 2 bases, with 9 bases left in between. CDR1 is LGHDT, CDR2 YNNKEL, per germline (reference sequence). This CDR3 comprises 15 residues. CDR3 DNA: TGTGCCAGCAGCCAAGGGGGTGCGGGCAATCAGCCCCAGCATTTT. It translates to CASSQGGAGNQPQHF.